This T cell receptor beta chain was documented in a study of Graves' ophthalmopathy and Graves' hyperthyroidism. Amplification of TCR beta CDR3 regions used RNA transcripts. In the first round, RT-PCR was carried out with HTBI primers, and a multiplex PCR formed the second round. TCRdb used MiXCR to reprocess the multiplex PCR reads, holding one entry per CDR3 protein. The data contain hundreds of thousands of distinct CDR3 sequences, 15% of them singletons. Ages of hyperthyroidism patients ran from 18 to 65, and their diagnoses were new, under 2 months' duration. Other autoimmune diseases, uncontrolled infections, pregnancy or lactation ruled patients out of participation. This clonotype was counted ten times or more. The antigen remains unidentified. V trimming: 2 bases; J trimming: 7 bases; junction bases outside the gene matches: 17. The V gene's germline CDR1 is MDHEN and CDR2 SYDVKM. The CDR3 loop spans 18 amino acids.

Findings and caveats of the study: Blood also harbored most expanded thyroid clonotypes above 0.001 frequency. The study's model predicted ophthalmopathy progression at 65% to 71% sensitivity and 72.22% specificity.

This sequence joins TRBV28 and TRBJ1-5, with 7 bases matching TRBD1. Input material: peripheral blood. This clonotype was obtained from a woman aged 18 to 35 with stable Graves' hyperthyroidism. Here the CDR3 DNA reads TGTGCCAGCAGTTTACGCAACGCGAGACAGGGAACTCTGCAGCCCCAGCATTTT. Translating gives CASSLRNARQGTLQPQHF. Supplemented by reference TRBV28 and TRBJ1-5, the full variable domain reads DVKVTQSSRYLVKRTGEKVFLECVQDMDHENMFWYRQDPGLGLRLIYFSYDVKMKEKGDIPEGYSVSREKKERFSLILESASTNQTSMYLCASSLRNARQGTLQPQHFGDGTRLSIL.